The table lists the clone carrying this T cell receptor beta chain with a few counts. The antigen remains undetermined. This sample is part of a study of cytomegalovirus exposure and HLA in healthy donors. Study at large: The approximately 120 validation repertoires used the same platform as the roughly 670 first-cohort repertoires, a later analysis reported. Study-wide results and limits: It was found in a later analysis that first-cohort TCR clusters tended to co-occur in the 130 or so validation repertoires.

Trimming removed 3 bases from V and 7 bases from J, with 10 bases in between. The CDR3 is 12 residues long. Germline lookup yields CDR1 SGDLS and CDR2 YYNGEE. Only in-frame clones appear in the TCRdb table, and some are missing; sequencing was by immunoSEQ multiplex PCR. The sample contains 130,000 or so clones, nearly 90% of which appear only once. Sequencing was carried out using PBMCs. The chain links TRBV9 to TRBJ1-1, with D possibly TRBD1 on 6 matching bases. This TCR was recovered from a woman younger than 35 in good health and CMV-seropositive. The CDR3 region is CASSGQGIEAFF. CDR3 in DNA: TGTGCCAGCAGCGGTCAGGGGATTGAAGCTTTCTTT.